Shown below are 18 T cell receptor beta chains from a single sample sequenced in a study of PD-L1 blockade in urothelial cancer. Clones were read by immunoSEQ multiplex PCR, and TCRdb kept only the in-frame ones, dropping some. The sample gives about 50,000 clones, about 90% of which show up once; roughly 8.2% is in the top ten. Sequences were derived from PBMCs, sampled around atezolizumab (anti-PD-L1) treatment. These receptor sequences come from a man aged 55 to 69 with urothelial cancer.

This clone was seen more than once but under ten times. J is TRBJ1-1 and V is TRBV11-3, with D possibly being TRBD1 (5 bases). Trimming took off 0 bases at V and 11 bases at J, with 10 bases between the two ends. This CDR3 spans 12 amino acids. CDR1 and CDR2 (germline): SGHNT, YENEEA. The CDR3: CASSLDEGRAFF. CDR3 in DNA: TGTGCCAGCAGCTTAGATGAGGGGAGGGCTTTCTTT.

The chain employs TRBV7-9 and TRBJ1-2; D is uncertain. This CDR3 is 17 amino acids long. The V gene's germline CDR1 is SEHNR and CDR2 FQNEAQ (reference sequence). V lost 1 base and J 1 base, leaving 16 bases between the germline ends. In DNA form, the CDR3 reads TGTGCCAGCAGCTTAGTTATTAACGAGGGTGTTAACTATGGCTACACCTTC. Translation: CASSLVINEGVNYGYTF.

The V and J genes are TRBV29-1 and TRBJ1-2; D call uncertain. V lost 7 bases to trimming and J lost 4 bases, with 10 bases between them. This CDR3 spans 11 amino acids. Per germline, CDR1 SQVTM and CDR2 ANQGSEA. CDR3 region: CSGEILYGYTF. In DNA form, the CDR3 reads TGCAGCGGGGAGATTCTCTATGGCTACACCTTC.

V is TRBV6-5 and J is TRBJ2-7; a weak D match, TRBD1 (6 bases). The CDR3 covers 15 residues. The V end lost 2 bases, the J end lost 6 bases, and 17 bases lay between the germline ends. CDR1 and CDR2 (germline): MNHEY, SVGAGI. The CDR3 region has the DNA TGTGCCAGCAGTTACACCCTAACAGGGTTAGGCGAGCAGTACTTC. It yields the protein CASSYTLTGLGEQYF.

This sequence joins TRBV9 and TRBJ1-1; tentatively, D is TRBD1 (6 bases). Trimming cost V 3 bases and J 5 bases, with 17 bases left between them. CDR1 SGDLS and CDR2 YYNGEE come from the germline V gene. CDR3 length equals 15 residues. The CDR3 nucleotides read TGTGCCAGCAGCGCCAAATACGGGACACCGACTGAAGCTTTCTTT. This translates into CASSAKYGTPTEAFF. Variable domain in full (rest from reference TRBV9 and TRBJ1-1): DSGVTQTPKHLITATGQRVTLRCSPRSGDLSVYWYQQSLDQGLQFLIQYYNGEERAKGNILERFSAQQFPDLHSELNLSSLELGDSALYFCASSAKYGTPTEAFFGQGTRLTVV.

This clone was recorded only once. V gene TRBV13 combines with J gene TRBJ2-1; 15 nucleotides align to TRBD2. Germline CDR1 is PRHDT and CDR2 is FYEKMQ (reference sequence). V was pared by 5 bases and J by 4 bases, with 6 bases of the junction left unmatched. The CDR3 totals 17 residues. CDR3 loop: CASSLGLAGGGYNEQFF. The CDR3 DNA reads TGTGCCAGCAGCCTGGGACTAGCGGGGGGCGGTTACAATGAGCAGTTCTTC.

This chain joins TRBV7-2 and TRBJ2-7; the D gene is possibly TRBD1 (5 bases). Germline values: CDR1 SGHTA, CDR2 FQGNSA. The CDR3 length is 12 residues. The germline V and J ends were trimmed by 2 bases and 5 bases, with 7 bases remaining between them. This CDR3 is CASSLMTDEQYF. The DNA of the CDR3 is TGTGCCAGCAGCTTAATGACAGACGAGCAGTACTTC. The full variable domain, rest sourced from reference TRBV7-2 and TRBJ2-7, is GAGVSQSPSNKVTEKGKDVELRCDPISGHTALYWYRQSLGQGLEFLIYFQGNSAPDKSGLPSDRFSAERTGGSVSTLTIQRTQQEDSAVYLCASSLMTDEQYFGPGTRLTVT.

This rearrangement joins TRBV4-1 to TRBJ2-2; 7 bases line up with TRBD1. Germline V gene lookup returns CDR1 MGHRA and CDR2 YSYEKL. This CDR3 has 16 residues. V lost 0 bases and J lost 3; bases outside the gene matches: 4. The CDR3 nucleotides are TGCGCCAGCAGCCAAGATTGGGACAGCGACACCGGGGAGCTGTTTTTT. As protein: CASSQDWDSDTGELFF.

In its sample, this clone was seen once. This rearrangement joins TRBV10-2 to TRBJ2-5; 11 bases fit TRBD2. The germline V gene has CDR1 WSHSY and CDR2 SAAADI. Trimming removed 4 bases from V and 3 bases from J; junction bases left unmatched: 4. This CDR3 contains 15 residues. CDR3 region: CASSGLSGGEETQYF. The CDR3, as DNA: TGCGCCAGCAGTGGGCTTAGCGGGGGGGAAGAGACCCAGTACTTC.

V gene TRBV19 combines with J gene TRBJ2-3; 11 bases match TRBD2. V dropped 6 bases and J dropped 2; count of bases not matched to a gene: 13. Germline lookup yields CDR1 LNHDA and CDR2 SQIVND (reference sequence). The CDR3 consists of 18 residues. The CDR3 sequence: CASSPWPIAGGTTDTQYF. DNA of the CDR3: TGTGCCAGTAGCCCCTGGCCCATAGCGGGGGGGACCACAGATACGCAGTATTTT.

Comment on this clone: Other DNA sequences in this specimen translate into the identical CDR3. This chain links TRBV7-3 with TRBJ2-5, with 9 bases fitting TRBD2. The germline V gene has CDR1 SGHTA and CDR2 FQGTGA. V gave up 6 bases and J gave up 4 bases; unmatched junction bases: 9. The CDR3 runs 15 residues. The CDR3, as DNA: TGTGCCAGCAGTCTGCGGGGGGGGGCCGGAGAGACCCAGTACTTC. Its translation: CASSLRGGAGETQYF.

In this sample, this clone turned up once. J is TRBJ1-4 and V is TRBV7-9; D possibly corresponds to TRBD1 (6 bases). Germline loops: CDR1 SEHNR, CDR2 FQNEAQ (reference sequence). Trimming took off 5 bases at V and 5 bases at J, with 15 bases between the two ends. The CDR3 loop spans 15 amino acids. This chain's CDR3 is CASSPVQGLNEKLFF. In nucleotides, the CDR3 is TGTGCCAGCAGCCCAGTACAGGGCCTCAATGAAAAACTGTTTTTT.

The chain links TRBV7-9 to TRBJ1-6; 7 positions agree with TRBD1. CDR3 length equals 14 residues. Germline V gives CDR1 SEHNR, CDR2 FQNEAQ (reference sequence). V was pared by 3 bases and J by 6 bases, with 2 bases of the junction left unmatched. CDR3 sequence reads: CASSFGTANSPLHF. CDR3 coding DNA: TGTGCCAGCAGCTTTGGGACAGCTAATTCACCCCTCCACTTT.

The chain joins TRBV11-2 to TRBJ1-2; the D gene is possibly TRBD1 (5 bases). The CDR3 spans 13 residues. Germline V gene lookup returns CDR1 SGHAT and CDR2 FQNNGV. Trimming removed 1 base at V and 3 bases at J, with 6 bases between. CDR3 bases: TGTGCCAGCAGCTTAGGGGGGGACTATGGCTACACCTTC. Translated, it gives CASSLGGDYGYTF.

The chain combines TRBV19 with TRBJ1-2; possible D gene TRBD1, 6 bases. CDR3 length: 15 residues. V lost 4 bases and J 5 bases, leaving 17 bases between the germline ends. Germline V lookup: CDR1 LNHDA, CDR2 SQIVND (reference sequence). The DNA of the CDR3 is TGTGCCAGTAGTAGGTGGGGGCGAGAAGGGTATGGCTACACCTTC. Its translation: CASSRWGREGYGYTF.

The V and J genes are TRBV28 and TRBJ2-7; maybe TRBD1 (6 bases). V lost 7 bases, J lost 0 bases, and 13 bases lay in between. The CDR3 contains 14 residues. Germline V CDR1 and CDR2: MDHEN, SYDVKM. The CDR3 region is CASTPGRGSYEQYF. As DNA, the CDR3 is TGTGCCAGCACCCCCGGCAGGGGCTCCTACGAGCAGTACTTC.

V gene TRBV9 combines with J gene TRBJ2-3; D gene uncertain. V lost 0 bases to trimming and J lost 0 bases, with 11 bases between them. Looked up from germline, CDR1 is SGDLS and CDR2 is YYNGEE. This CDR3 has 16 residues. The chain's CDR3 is CASSVGPGESTDTQYF. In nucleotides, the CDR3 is TGTGCCAGCAGCGTAGGCCCAGGCGAAAGCACAGATACGCAGTATTTT.

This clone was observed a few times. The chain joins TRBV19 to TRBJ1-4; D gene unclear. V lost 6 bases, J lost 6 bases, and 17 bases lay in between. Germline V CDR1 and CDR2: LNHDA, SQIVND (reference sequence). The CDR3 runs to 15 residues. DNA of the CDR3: TGTGCCAGTAGAACCCACTGGGCGGGCGATGAAAAACTGTTTTTT. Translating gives CASRTHWAGDEKLFF.